One sample yielded the 20 T cell receptor beta chains listed below, sequenced in a study of T cell responses to AZD1222 COVID-19 vaccine (dated by TCRdb to the early 2020s). The sample's time point label is to be understood as: baseline before first vaccination. Library method: the immunoSEQ multiplex PCR assay. Here the immuneACCESS table is served through TCRdb, limited to in-frame sequences with V and J called. Missing clones are a known gap in these copies; in checked studies unresolved V genes cover under half, and the rest lacks a known reason. The sample data list roughly 120,000 clones, and roughly 90% of these were observed just once. Of the sample, 8.4% is held by the ten largest clones. The sample consisted of peripheral blood, taken on day 0 of AZD1222 vaccination. The source is an adult in good health.

The rearrangement uses TRBV19 and TRBJ1-2; D not resolved. In germline, CDR1 is LNHDA, CDR2 SQIVND (reference sequence). V was clipped by 1 base and J by 3 bases, with 9 bases between them. CDR3 size: 14 residues. This CDR3 is CASSIVGKDYGYTF. CDR3 bases: TGTGCCAGTAGTATAGTGGGCAAGGACTATGGCTACACCTTC.

The chain carries TRBV28 and TRBJ2-7; 7 bases align to TRBD2. V gave up 6 bases and J gave up 0 bases; unmatched junction bases: 8. Germline lookup yields CDR1 MDHEN and CDR2 SYDVKM. The CDR3 spans 15 residues. CDR3 DNA sequence: TGTGCCAGCAGAATGATAGCGGGTTCCTCCTACGAGCAGTACTTC. This gives the protein CASRMIAGSSYEQYF. The full variable domain, with the rest looked up from reference TRBV28 and TRBJ2-7, is DVKVTQSSRYLVKRTGEKVFLECVQDMDHENMFWYRQDPGLGLRLIYFSYDVKMKEKGDIPEGYSVSREKKERFSLILESASTNQTSMYLCASRMIAGSSYEQYFGPGTRLTVT.

The gene calls are TRBV28 and TRBJ1-3, with a weak D call TRBD1 (6 bases). The germline CDR1 and CDR2 sequences are MDHEN and SYDVKM. V shed 4 bases and J shed 4 bases, with 20 bases lying between them. CDR3 length: 17 residues. The CDR3 spells CASSSATGSSYGNTIYF. CDR3 in DNA: TGTGCCAGCAGTTCGGCCACAGGGTCTTCTTACGGAAACACCATATATTTT.

In the case of this clone: The identical CDR3 is also encoded by other nucleotide sequences in the sample. The chain combines TRBV7-8 with TRBJ1-1; D uncertain. Germline lookup yields CDR1 SGHVS and CDR2 FQNEAQ. V was clipped by 2 bases and J by 6 bases, with 7 bases between them. The CDR3 covers 12 residues. DNA of the CDR3: TGTGCCAGCAGCTTAAGTGGATCTGAAGCTTTCTTT. Its translation: CASSLSGSEAFF.

J is TRBJ1-5 and V is TRBV6-2 or TRBV6-3; weak D call: TRBD1 (5 bases). Trimming stripped 0 bases from V and 7 bases from J, with 19 bases between. CDR1 is MNHEY and CDR2 is SVGEGT in the germline V gene. The CDR3 sequence is 17 residues long. The CDR3 sequence: CASSYSEGRKLKQPQHF. Here the CDR3 DNA reads TGTGCCAGCAGTTACTCGGAGGGACGGAAACTAAAACAGCCCCAGCATTTT.

The chain combines TRBV3-1 (or the pseudogene TRBV3-2) with TRBJ1-1, with D possibly matching TRBD1 (5 bases). This CDR3 comprises 14 residues. Trimming took off 4 bases at V and 1 base at J, with 10 bases between the two ends. The germline V gene encodes CDR1 LGHDT and CDR2 YNNKEL (reference sequence). CDR3 bases: TGTGCCAGCAGCCCTTATCAGGGGAACACTGAAGCTTTCTTT. It codes for CASSPYQGNTEAFF.

This rearrangement joins TRBV7-6 to TRBJ1-1; D gene unclear. With 2 bases removed from V and 1 base from J, the gap between germline ends came to 5 bases. This CDR3 has 13 amino acids. CDR1 is SGHVS, CDR2 FNYEAQ, per germline. This chain's CDR3 is CASSLISNTEAFF. CDR3 bases: TGTGCCAGCAGCTTAATATCGAACACTGAAGCTTTCTTT.

The chain combines TRBV28 with TRBJ2-1; TRBD2 matches at 8 bases. This CDR3 contains 16 residues. V gave up 2 bases and J gave up 3 bases; unmatched junction bases: 6. Germline V gene sequence: CDR1 MDHEN, CDR2 SYDVKM. In DNA form, the CDR3 reads TGTGCCAGCAGTTTAACTTCGGCGGGAGGCTACAATGAGCAGTTCTTC. Translation gives CASSLTSAGGYNEQFF. The full variable domain, in which reference TRBV28 and TRBJ2-1 provide the parts outside the CDR3, is DVKVTQSSRYLVKRTGEKVFLECVQDMDHENMFWYRQDPGLGLRLIYFSYDVKMKEKGDIPEGYSVSREKKERFSLILESASTNQTSMYLCASSLTSAGGYNEQFFGPGTRLTVL.

V is TRBV4-1 and J is TRBJ2-5, with D perhaps TRBD2 (6 bases). This CDR3 is 13 amino acids long. Trimming pared 4 bases from V and 5 bases from J, leaving 11 bases between. Germline CDR1 reads MGHRA; CDR2 reads YSYEKL. The CDR3 DNA reads TGCGCCAGCAGCCGCGGGATTGGGGAGACCCAGTACTTC. It codes for CASSRGIGETQYF.

V and J are TRBV19 and TRBJ1-6, with TRBD1 matching 8 bases. Germline V lookup: CDR1 LNHDA, CDR2 SQIVND (reference sequence). This CDR3 is built from 15 residues. J gave up 7 bases and V 7 bases, and 9 bases lay outside the gene matches. CDR3 sequence (DNA): TGTGCCAGTACGTATCGGCGACAGGGGAATTCACCCCTCCACTTT. Residues: CASTYRRQGNSPLHF.

The CDR3 region is CASRTTGHEQFF. The CDR3 DNA reads as TGTGCCAGCAGGACAACGGGGCATGAGCAGTTCTTC. The gene calls are TRBV6-6 and TRBJ2-1; D is perhaps TRBD1 or TRBD2 (5 bases each). CDR3 length: 12 residues. The germline V gene has CDR1 MNHNY and CDR2 SVGAGI (reference sequence). The V and J ends lost 6 bases and 8 bases respectively, with 11 bases between them.

The V gene is TRBV5-1, the J gene TRBJ1-1; D uncertain. Germline V lookup: CDR1 SGHRS, CDR2 YFSETQ. This CDR3 has 15 residues. Trimming took 3 bases from V and 1 from J, leaving 13 bases between them. The CDR3: CASSSLGIQNTEAFF. In DNA, the CDR3 is TGCGCCAGCAGCTCTCTCGGGATTCAGAACACTGAAGCTTTCTTT.

The genes are TRBV12-5 and TRBJ1-1; D is uncertain. Germline-derived CDR1 and CDR2 are LGHNT and FRNRAP. This CDR3 contains 14 residues. Deletions cut 6 bases from V and 1 base from J, with 12 bases between. The CDR3 reads CASGPLEQNTEAFF. The CDR3 nucleotides read TGTGCTAGTGGGCCACTCGAACAGAACACTGAAGCTTTCTTT. Together with reference TRBV12-5 and TRBJ1-1, the CDR3 gives the full variable domain: DARVTQTPRHKVTEMGQEVTMRCQPILGHNTVFWYRQTMMQGLELLAYFRNRAPLDDSGMPKDRFSAEMPDATLATLKIQPSEPRDSAVYFCASGPLEQNTEAFFGQGTRLTVV.

The chain combines TRBV29-1 with TRBJ1-2; no clear D. V shed 5 bases and J shed 6 bases, with 19 bases lying between them. Germline CDR1 SQVTM, CDR2 ANQGSEA. The CDR3 totals 14 residues. CDR3 amino acids: CSVWTGSLVDGYTF. Here the CDR3 DNA reads TGCAGCGTTTGGACCGGCTCCCTGGTCGATGGCTACACCTTC.

The chain's CDR3 is CASSLRVPDPPLHF. The CDR3 nucleotides read TGTGCCAGCAGCTTAAGGGTACCGGATCCACCCCTCCACTTT. The chain carries TRBV7-8 and TRBJ1-6; D call uncertain. The CDR3 length is 14 residues. Trimming stripped 2 bases from V and 11 bases from J, with 13 bases between. Germline assignment: CDR1 SGHVS and CDR2 FQNEAQ. Full variable domain (missing parts from reference TRBV7-8 and TRBJ1-6): GAGVSQSPRYKVAKRGQDVALRCDPISGHVSLFWYQQALGQGPEFLTYFQNEAQLDKSGLPSDRFFAERPEGSVSTLKIQRTQQEDSAVYLCASSLRVPDPPLHFGNGTRLTVT.

The rearrangement joins TRBV7-8 to TRBJ2-5; D tentatively reads TRBD1 or TRBD2 (5 bases each). Trimming cost V 5 bases and J 4 bases, with 11 bases left between them. The CDR3 covers 13 residues. Germline assignment: CDR1 SGHVS and CDR2 FQNEAQ. CDR3 in DNA: TGTGCCAGCAGCCCCGGGGCGATAGAGACCCAGTACTTC. The encoded protein is CASSPGAIETQYF.

CDR3: CASSRDRNTEAFF. The CDR3 nucleotides read TGTGCCAGCAGCCGGGACAGGAACACTGAAGCTTTCTTT. The chain employs TRBV11-1 and TRBJ1-1, with 7 nucleotides matching TRBD1. Germline V gene data show CDR1 as SGHAT and CDR2 as FQDESV (reference sequence). The CDR3 extends over 13 amino acids. The junction had 1 base not matched to a gene; V was cut back by 5 bases and J by 1 base.

V gene TRBV19 combines with J gene TRBJ2-2; either TRBD1 or TRBD2 may supply D (6 bases each). The V gene lost 4 bases and the J gene lost 6 bases, with 12 bases spanning the gap. CDR1 and CDR2 (germline): LNHDA, SQIVND (reference sequence). This CDR3 region has 14 residues. CDR3 sequence (DNA): TGTGCCAGTAGTAAAAGGGGGGCGGCCGGGGAGCTGTTTTTT. Its protein is CASSKRGAAGELFF.

V and J are TRBV21-1 and TRBJ1-1; the tabulated D call, TRBD1, remains unverified against the DNA. TRBV21-1 is a known pseudogene. This CDR3 region has 13 residues. This chain's CDR3 is CASSKTENTEAFF. CDR3 in DNA: TGTGCCAGCAGCAAGACAGAGAACACTGAAGCTTTCTTT.

The chain uses TRBV9 and TRBJ2-3; no clear D. The CDR3 consists of 14 residues. Per the germline V gene, CDR1 is SGDLS and CDR2 is YYNGEE. V shed 2 bases and J shed 2 bases, with 9 bases lying between them. The CDR3 nucleotides are TGTGCCAGCAGCGTTTCGGGTTCCACAGATACGCAGTATTTT. It specifies CASSVSGSTDTQYF.